Below are 17 T cell receptor beta chains sequenced from a single sample in a study of blood T cells in healthy people across ages. The authors ran a second PCR of roughly 6 to 11 cycles using a sample-barcoded 5' primer and a J-beta primer mix. TCRdb processed the 5' RACE reads anew with MiXCR; each CDR3 protein has one entry. The sample lists more than 500,000 distinct CDR3 sequences; roughly a quarter were seen once. The sequenced sample was blood. These receptors all come from a woman in her 70s in good health.

The V gene is TRBV11-2, the J gene TRBJ2-1, with 10 bases lining up with TRBD2. Per germline, CDR1 SGHAT and CDR2 FQNNGV. The CDR3 spans 16 residues. The ends lost 6 bases at V and 0 bases at J; junction bases unmatched: 5. The CDR3: CASRRERGGSYNEQFF. In nucleotides, the CDR3 is TGTGCCAGCAGACGAGAGCGGGGGGGCTCCTACAATGAGCAGTTCTTC. The full variable domain, completed using reference TRBV11-2 and TRBJ2-1, is EAGVAQSPRYKIIEKRQSVAFWCNPISGHATLYWYQQILGQGPKLLIQFQNNGVVDDSQLPKDRFSAERLKGVDSTLKIQPAKLEDSAVYLCASRRERGGSYNEQFFGPGTRLTVL.

A few counts support this clonotype. The V call is TRBV11-3, the J call TRBJ2-5; maybe TRBD1 (6 bases). The J call could be wrong; TRBJ2-1 is a better fit for the DNA end. The CDR3 runs 14 residues. Germline V gives CDR1 SGHNT, CDR2 YENEEA. Here the CDR3 DNA reads TGTGCCAGCAGCTTAAAAGTACAGGGCAATGAGCAGTTCTTC. Amino acids: CASSLKVQGNEQFF.

The genes are TRBV5-5 and TRBJ1-5; D gene ambiguous. The CDR3 contains 14 residues. The ends were cut back, 0 bases at V and 5 bases at J, with 9 bases in the middle. In germline, CDR1 is SGHKS, CDR2 YYEKEE (reference sequence). Here the CDR3 DNA reads TGTGCCAGCAGCTTGGGAGGGAAGGATCAGCCCCAGCATTTT. Protein: CASSLGGKDQPQHF. Drawing the rest from reference TRBV5-5 and TRBJ1-5, the complete variable domain is DAGVTQSPTHLIKTRGQQVTLRCSPISGHKSVSWYQQVLGQGPQFIFQYYEKEERGRGNFPDRFSARQFPNYSSELNVNALLLGDSALYLCASSLGGKDQPQHFGDGTRLSIL.

The V call is TRBV7-2, the J call TRBJ1-5; TRBD1 agrees at 10 bases. J was trimmed by 7 bases and V by 5 bases; bases with no gene match: 2. Germline V lookup: CDR1 SGHTA, CDR2 FQGNSA. The CDR3 has 13 amino acids. DNA of the CDR3: TGTGCCAGCAGCCCGGACAGGGGGCAGCCCCAGCATTTT. Amino acid sequence: CASSPDRGQPQHF.

The J gene is TRBJ2-3, the V gene TRBV4-1; D unresolved. Trimming pared 0 bases from V and 6 bases from J, leaving 13 bases between. Germline V gene lookup returns CDR1 MGHRA and CDR2 YSYEKL. There are 15 residues in the CDR3. The CDR3 sequence is CASSQDPRPVDTQYF. Written as DNA, the CDR3 is TGCGCCAGCAGCCAAGACCCACGACCCGTCGATACGCAGTATTTT.

The chain couples TRBV6-2 or TRBV6-3 to TRBJ2-6; 8 bases are shared with TRBD1. J lost 0 bases, V lost 5 bases, and 9 bases had no gene match. Germline CDR1 MNHEY, CDR2 SVGEGT. CDR3 size: 18 residues. The CDR3 sequence is CASSRQGSPVSGANVLTF. The CDR3, as DNA: TGTGCCAGCAGTCGACAGGGGTCGCCTGTCTCTGGGGCCAACGTCCTGACTTTC.

This clonotype was observed a single time. This rearrangement joins TRBV7-9 to TRBJ2-4, with 11 nucleotides matching TRBD1. The CDR3 loop spans 15 amino acids. The germline gives CDR1 SEHNR, CDR2 FQNEAQ (reference sequence). Trimming removed 5 bases from V and 7 bases from J; junction bases left unmatched: 7. The CDR3 nucleotides read TGTGCCAGCAGCCCCGGGACAGGGGGAGTGAACATTCAGTACTTC. Translating gives CASSPGTGGVNIQYF.

This clonotype was seen only a few times. The V call is TRBV4-3, the J call TRBJ2-5; TRBD2 might be the D (5 bases). Germline V gene lookup returns CDR1 LGHNA and CDR2 YSLEER. The CDR3 loop spans 14 amino acids. V was shortened by 1 base and J by 5 bases, with 11 bases between the two germline ends. CDR3 protein: CASSQGTASETQYF. The CDR3 region has the DNA TGCGCCAGCAGCCAAGGGACTGCAAGTGAGACCCAGTACTTC.

The chain links TRBV29-1 to TRBJ2-5; D unresolved. The DNA end is more similar to TRBJ2-1, so the J call may be wrong. This CDR3 region has 10 residues. Germline V CDR1 and CDR2: SQVTM, ANQGSEA. This chain's CDR3 is CSVGRDEQFF. CDR3 nucleotide sequence: TGCAGCGTTGGTCGGGATGAGCAGTTCTTC.

This clonotype was seen a few times. This chain links TRBV5-1 with TRBJ2-1, with D unresolved. V dropped 0 bases and J dropped 6 bases, with 7 bases sitting between them. Germline V gives CDR1 SGHRS, CDR2 YFSETQ. This CDR3 comprises 13 residues. The CDR3 region is CASSLGPGNEQFF. The CDR3 nucleotides are TGCGCCAGCAGCTTGGGACCCGGCAATGAGCAGTTCTTC.

This clonotype has only a few counts. Germline is not matched at one junction end, which may reflect a read error. The chain is built from TRBV5-6 and TRBJ1-5, with D uncertain. The germline V gene has CDR1 SGHDT and CDR2 YYEEEE. This CDR3 is 8 amino acids long. CDR3 nucleotides: TGTGCCAGCAGCTTGGAAGGTTTT. Translation: CASSLEGF.

The genes are TRBV6-5 and TRBJ1-3; the match to TRBD1 covers 10 bases. Trimming took 2 bases from V and 1 from J; bases not matched to a gene: 8. There are 18 residues in the CDR3. Germline lookup yields CDR1 MNHEY and CDR2 SVGAGI. The CDR3 here is CASSYGPGTGASGNTIYF. In nucleotides, the CDR3 is TGTGCCAGCAGTTACGGCCCCGGGACAGGGGCGTCTGGAAACACCATATATTTT.

The rearrangement uses TRBV6-5 and TRBJ1-3; the match to TRBD1 covers 7 bases. Germline V CDR1 and CDR2: MNHEY, SVGAGI. Trimming cost V 7 bases and J 0 bases; bases outside gene matches: 3. The length of the CDR3 is 14 residues. CDR3 in DNA: TGTGCCAGCAATTCAGGGGGCTCTGGAAACACCATATATTTT. This gives the protein CASNSGGSGNTIYF.

The CDR3 region has the DNA TGTGCCAGCAGCAACTCTGGGGCCAACGTCCTGACTTTC. It specifies CASSNSGANVLTF. The chain employs TRBV7-2 and TRBJ2-6, with D unclear. V was pared by 5 bases and J by 0 bases, with 2 bases between. The length of the CDR3 is 13 residues. The germline CDR1 and CDR2 sequences are SGHTA and FQGNSA.

Only a few counts were recorded for this clonotype. The J gene is TRBJ1-5, the V gene TRBV20-1; D gene ambiguous. Trimming cost V 0 bases and J 5 bases, with 8 bases left between them. Germline V CDR1 and CDR2: DFQATT, SNEGSKA (reference sequence). The CDR3 length is 13 residues. CDR3 DNA: TGCAGTGCTAGAGAGTCCGGCGATCAGCCCCAGCATTTT. Translating gives CSARESGDQPQHF.

The rearrangement uses TRBV7-3 and TRBJ1-6; D possibly corresponds to TRBD1 (6 bases). The CDR3 is 16 amino acids. Trimming stripped 2 bases from V and 9 bases from J, with 17 bases between. Germline values: CDR1 SGHTA, CDR2 FQGTGA. The CDR3 nucleotides are TGTGCCAGCAGCTTATCGGGGGCCCGGGGGGGTTCACCCCTCCACTTT. Translation gives CASSLSGARGGSPLHF.

This clonotype came up once. The chain joins TRBV2 to TRBJ1-5, with 9 nucleotides matching TRBD1. V was clipped by 6 bases and J by 6 bases; unmatched bases: 3. The length of the CDR3 is 13 residues. The germline V gene encodes CDR1 SNHLY and CDR2 FYNNEI. CDR3 residues: CASREDRGQPQHF. CDR3 sequence (DNA): TGTGCCAGCAGAGAGGACAGGGGTCAGCCCCAGCATTTT.